This T cell receptor beta chain was recovered during a study of molecular identifiers for immune sequencing clone quantification. TCRdb analysed the PCR reads with MiXCR anew, one entry per CDR3 protein. The sample records around 470,000 distinct CDR3 sequences, about a fifth being singletons. Trimming pared 2 bases from V and 8 bases from J, leaving 1 base between. CDR3 length equals 10 residues. Germline V lookup: CDR1 MNHNY, CDR2 SVGAGI (reference sequence). This sequence joins TRBV6-6 and TRBJ1-3; D remains ambiguous. The source material was naive CD8+ T cells from blood, with Jurkat cell RNA spiked in. Subset reported: FACS-sorted CD8+CD4-CCR7+CD45RA+ naive T cells. The clonotype originates from a human donor in good health. Some libraries in this study had Jurkat cell RNA spiked in. The CDR3 DNA sequence: TGTGCCAGCAGTTACGACACCATATATTTT. Residues: CASSYDTIYF.